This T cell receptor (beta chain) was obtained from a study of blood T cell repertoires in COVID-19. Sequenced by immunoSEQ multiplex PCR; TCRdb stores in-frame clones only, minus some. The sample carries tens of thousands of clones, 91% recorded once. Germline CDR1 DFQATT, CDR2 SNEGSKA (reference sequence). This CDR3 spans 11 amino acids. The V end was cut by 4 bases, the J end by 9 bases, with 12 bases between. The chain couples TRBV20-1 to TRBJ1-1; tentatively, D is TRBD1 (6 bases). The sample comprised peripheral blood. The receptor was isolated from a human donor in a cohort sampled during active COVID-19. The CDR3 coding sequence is TGCAGTGCTACGGCGGGGGCCCAAGCTTTCTTT. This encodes CSATAGAQAFF.